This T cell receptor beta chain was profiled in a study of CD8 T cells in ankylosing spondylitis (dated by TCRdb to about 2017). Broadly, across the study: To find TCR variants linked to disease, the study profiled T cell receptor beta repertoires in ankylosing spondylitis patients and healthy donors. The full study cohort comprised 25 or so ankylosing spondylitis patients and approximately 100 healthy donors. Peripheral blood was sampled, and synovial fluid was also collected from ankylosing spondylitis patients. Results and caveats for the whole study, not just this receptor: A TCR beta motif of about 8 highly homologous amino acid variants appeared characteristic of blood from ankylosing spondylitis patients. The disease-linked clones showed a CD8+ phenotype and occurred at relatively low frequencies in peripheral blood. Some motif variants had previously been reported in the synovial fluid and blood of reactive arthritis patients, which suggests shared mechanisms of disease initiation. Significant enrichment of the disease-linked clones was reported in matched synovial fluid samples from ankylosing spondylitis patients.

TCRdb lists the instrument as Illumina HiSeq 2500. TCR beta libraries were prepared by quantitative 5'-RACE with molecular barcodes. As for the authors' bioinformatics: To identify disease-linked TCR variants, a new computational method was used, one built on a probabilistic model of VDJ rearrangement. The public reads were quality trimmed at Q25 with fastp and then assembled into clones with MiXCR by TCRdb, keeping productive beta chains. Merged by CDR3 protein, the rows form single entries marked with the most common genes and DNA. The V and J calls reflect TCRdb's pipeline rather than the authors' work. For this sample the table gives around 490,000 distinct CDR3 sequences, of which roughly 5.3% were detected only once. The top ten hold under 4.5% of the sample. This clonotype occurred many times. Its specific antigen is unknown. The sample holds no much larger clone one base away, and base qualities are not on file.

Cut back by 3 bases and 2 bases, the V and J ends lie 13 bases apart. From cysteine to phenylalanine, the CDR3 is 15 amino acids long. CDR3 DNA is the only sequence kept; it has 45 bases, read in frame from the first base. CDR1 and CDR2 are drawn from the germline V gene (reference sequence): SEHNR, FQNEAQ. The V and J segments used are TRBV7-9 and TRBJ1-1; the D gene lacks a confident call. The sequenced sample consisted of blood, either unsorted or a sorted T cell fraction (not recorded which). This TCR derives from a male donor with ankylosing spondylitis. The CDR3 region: CASSFGRLLNTEAFF. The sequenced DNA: TGTGCCAGCAGCTTCGGTAGACTCTTAAACACTGAAGCTTTCTTT.